These T cell receptor beta chains were read from a single sample in a study of vaccination and CD4 T cells after COVID-19. A single record per CDR3 protein comes from TCRdb applying MiXCR to the PCR reads. The sample has about 14,000 distinct CDR3 sequences, around 30% seen once. Their cognate antigens are unknown. Material: cultured CD4+ T cells from blood. The origin of the receptors is a human donor with COVID-19. CDR3s leave out the opening cysteine and the closing phenylalanine or tryptophan. The order of the fields is clone size, D gene, V gene, CDR3 protein. The D gene is left open where the match is weak. A clone size is listed for some rows: how often the clone was seen (once, few, many), or a class if it is expanded.

-	-	TRBV7-2	ASSLMSKDQPQH
medium-sized	TRBD1	TRBV6-1	ASSALPGQGPGELF
few	-	TRBV2	ASSSFGTGGPQH
few	-	TRBV5-1	ASSLDMAGELF
-	-	TRBV12-3/TRBV12-4	ASTMRDLNIQY
-	-	TRBV7-9	ASSLSFGAGETQY
-	-	TRBV2	ATGPGNTEAF
few	-	TRBV10-1	ASSESGGAKLKQY
once	-	TRBV6-2/TRBV6-3	ASSYSIAGSTGQETQY
-	TRBD1	TRBV20-1	SARAAAGGADTQY
-	-	TRBV4-1	ASSQGNRVTNEKLF
few	-	TRBV6-1	ASSWGPQRAQH
few	-	TRBV11-3	ASSFRGGKDTQY
-	TRBD1	TRBV7-8	ASSPQAGQGRAYSNQPQH
few	-	TRBV6-2/TRBV6-3	ASRTTFEGGFTDTQY
-	-	TRBV19	ASSERGDQPQH